This TCR beta chain comes out of a study of blood T cell repertoires in COVID-19 (dated by TCRdb to the early 2020s). A note on the overall study: Collaborator samples came from the United States, Italy and Spain and covered acute and convalescent phases of COVID-19. Where available, HLA class I and class II types were obtained from metadata supplied by the sample provider rather than from assay-based typing. The sample metadata nearly always contained a de-identified subject ID, COVID-19 status, age in years and sex. Samples came from the ongoing ImmuneRACE study (first 160 participants) plus 1,254 subjects from 6 global collaborators. Subjects who had been exposed to COVID-19, were actively infected with it, or had recovered from it provided the deeply sampled blood TCRbeta repertoires that made up the dataset. The prospective study material was composed of cDNA or gDNA derived from T cells, B-cell-depleted T cells, or PBMCs. The repertoires were released in a freely available public database meant as a resource for research on the immune response to SARS-CoV-2.

To note about this clone: Its antigen is unknown. One base away there is no much larger clone; base qualities are not given.

Collaborating institutions collected whole blood in K2EDTA tubes following their own protocols. For TCRbeta analysis, collaborator samples were shipped as frozen whole blood, as isolated PBMCs, or as DNA extracted from either sample type. TCRbeta CDR3 regions were amplified from genomic DNA using the immunoSEQ Assay, a bias-controlled multiplex PCR. The paper's data handling went like this. Within the assay, amplification of reference gene primers was used to estimate how many nucleated cells each sample contained. Sequence reads were collapsed and filtered to measure the absolute abundance of every unique TCRbeta CDR3 rearrangement. For each sample, productive Simpson clonality was calculated as the square root of Simpson's diversity index over productive rearrangements. TCRdb holds this immuneACCESS table with in-frame rearrangements only. Some clones are missing; in checked studies, unresolved V genes explain under half, and the rest has no known cause. V and J calls and clone size are copied from that table; D and trimming were computed from the DNA. This sample holds approximately 27,000 clones; 85% to 90% were observed only once. Clones ranked in the top ten supply 10% of the sample.

The CDR3 contains 14 residues, cysteine and phenylalanine counted. The retained sequence is limited to the CDR3, 42 bases, with the frame set at the first base. Via the germline V gene, CDR1 is MGHDK and CDR2 SYGVNS. V lost 7 bases and J lost 4 bases, and the count of bases not matched to a germline gene is 8. Overall study outcomes, separate from this receptor: The amount of clinical and demographic metadata varied by source and participant and was provided uncurated.

The sequence is built from TRBV25-1 and TRBJ2-5, and 8 junctional nucleotides match TRBD1. The sequence came from a man aged 55 to 70 with acute or convalescent COVID-19. Sequenced material: peripheral blood. For the CDR3, the sequence is CASTHSGTGETQYF. In nucleotides, the sequence is TGTGCCAGCACCCATTCCGGGACAGGAGAGACCCAGTACTTC.